This T cell receptor (beta chain) is from a study of shared clonotypes between healthy human individuals (dated by TCRdb to 2018 to 2020). Looking at the study overall: The cohort included a few men and a couple of women between 18 and 49 years of age. Libraries were prepared and TCR repertoires were sequenced by different laboratories using diverse techniques, in order to increase sequencing depth and limit assay-specific biases. Blood TCR repertoires of roughly 5 healthy adults were deeply sequenced to estimate repertoire size and the extent of clonotype sharing between individuals. For each donor, CD4 naive and CD4 memory were each given three plates, CD8 naive was given two plates, and CD8 memory was given one plate. Leukapheresis yielded between about 0.94 and 9.5 billion PBMCs per donor.

Looking up the germline V gene (reference sequence) yields CDR1 GTSNPN and CDR2 SVGIG. Compared with germline, V lacks 1 base and J lacks 1 base; bases without a gene match: 4. The CDR3 covers 14 residues, taking in both the cysteine and the phenylalanine. The only DNA kept is the CDR3, 42 bases in frame from the first base. Healthy HIV-negative adults with no recently reported acute infections or vaccinations were included as donors. Only Caucasian adults living in Nashville, Tennessee, USA were represented among the donors. CD4+ T cells were enriched by magnetic negative selection, after which naive cells were positively selected on CD45RA and the negative fraction was taken as the memory subset. Blood was obtained by leukapheresis, after which PBMCs were separated by Ficoll-Histopaque density gradient centrifugation and cryopreserved in liquid nitrogen vapor phase. Analytical flow cytometry was used to check the purity and quantity of every magnetically sorted T cell population. From each sorted fraction, genomic DNA was isolated and quantified by UV absorbance on a Nanodrop 2000c.

Study-level results and caveats: Naive subsets generally had larger estimated clonotype richness than memory subsets. Pairwise subsampling led to the expectation that sequencing depth would affect the degree of clonotype sharing among donors. Compared with non-shared clonotypes, the clonotypes found in all four sorted-subset donors had higher generation probabilities. The genetic and exposure-history diversity represented was limited by the small number of donors. Sampling was restricted to blood, and TCR repertoires in tissue are likely to differ from TCR repertoires in blood. Even with the large sequencing depth, rarefaction of the sorted-subset datasets indicated that sequencing was incomplete. Approximately 5% of naive CD4, roughly 3.5% of naive CD8, 2.3% of memory CD4, and 0.35% to 0.4% of memory CD8 clonotypes were shared across several donors.

As to this clone: Its binding antigen is unknown. No base quality values were provided; no much bigger clone lies one nucleotide off.

Using the deep immunoSEQ assay, multiplex PCR amplified TCR CDR3 regions from genomic DNA. For each cell subset, the extracted genomic DNA was distributed evenly across all wells of several immunoSEQ 96-well plates, and each plate served as one replicate. Each replicate PCR for sorted subsets received roughly 0.2 ug genomic DNA, equal to about 30,000 T cell genomes. The purified libraries were quantified using a Qubit 3.0 fluorometer, sized with a Bioanalyzer 2100, and then quantified again using the KAPA Library Quantification kit. Each immunoSEQ 96-well plate was sequenced on its own single-read 150-cycle Illumina NextSeq 550 flow cell. The authors processed their data as follows. Because the immunoSEQ output included only junctional sequences and no quality scores, the filtering could not be the same as the filtering used for full-length reads. To assign V/J genes and CDR3, sequences were annotated against IMGT germline references using PyIR, a Python wrapper for IgBLAST v1.9. Reads with weak V/J assignments (E-value above 1e-6), missing CDR3, stop codons, out-of-frame junctions, or ambiguous translated residues were removed. A V3J clonotype was defined by an identical inferred V gene, J gene, and CDR3 amino acid sequence. Percentage overlap between repertoires was calculated by dividing the number of shared unique clonotypes by the size of the smaller repertoire. Three approaches were used to assess repertoire richness: RTK rarefaction, the Chao1 estimator, and Recon v2.1 estimates of unobserved clonotypes. OLGA was used to compute generation probabilities for all TCRbeta clonotypes that the gDNA method yielded from a few donors. The clones in this table, taken by TCRdb from immuneACCESS, are in-frame only. Not every clone is retained; where verified, under half of the shortfall comes from an unresolved V gene, and the cause of the rest is unknown. The DNA gave D and trimming, while V, J and clone size come from that table. For this sample the table gives about 2.4 million clones, of which 80% to 95% were detected only once. Roughly 0.39% of the sample rests with the top ten.

This TCR was recovered from a man between 18 and 29 years old in good health. Some clones in this sample may be carry-over from other donors' samples. Sequencing input: naive CD4+ T cells from PBMCs. Per the publication, the cell subset or site label means: CD45RA+ positively selected. The chain links TRBV30 with TRBJ2-7; TRBD1 matches 7 bases in the middle. The base sequence is TGTGCCTGGAGTGAGGCCAGGGGGTCCTACGAGCAGTACTTC. It codes for CAWSEARGSYEQYF.